This entry features one T cell receptor (beta chain) sequence. Its antigen is unknown. The sample is drawn from a study of OX40 agonist ivuxolimab in advanced cancers. Study-level information: Past anti-PD-1, anti-PD-L1 or anti-CTLA-4 therapy was accepted, and 35% to 45% had received some.

Germline assignment: CDR1 LNHDA and CDR2 SQIVND (reference sequence). The CDR3 runs 12 residues. The V end lost 6 bases, the J end lost 5 bases, and 10 bases lay between the germline ends. Study-wide findings and caveats: Clonal expansion was among the lowest in partial responders at 0.1-3.0 mg/kg, especially CD8+.

Data came from immunoSEQ multiplex PCR; TCRdb stores just in-frame clones and leaves some out. The table lists around 30,000 clones, around 81% of them singletons. The sequences come from CD4+ or CD8+ T cells sorted from blood, collected in a trial of the OX40 agonist ivuxolimab. The receptor's source is an adult with an advanced solid tumor such as melanoma, head and neck, liver or kidney cancer. The chain is built from TRBV19 and TRBJ1-2, with D uncertain. CDR3 sequence reads: CASSHQNYGYTF. DNA of the CDR3: TGTGCCAGTAGCCATCAAAATTATGGCTACACCTTC.